This T cell receptor beta chain was captured by sequencing in a study of OX40 agonist ivuxolimab in advanced cancers. As for the study in general: Of mixed ages from roughly 23 to 80 and averaging roughly 64 years, the group was roughly 83% male.

V lost 2 bases and J lost 1, with 5 bases in between. The CDR3 runs 13 residues. CDR1 is ENHRY, CDR2 SYGVKD, per germline. About this clone: Antigen specificity is unknown.

Study results and limitations: Mean expanded clone counts were higher in CD8+ than CD4+ T cells. Both blood CD4+ and CD8+ T cells showed clonal growth by week 6 at 0.1 to 3.0 mg/kg.

This table comes from immunoSEQ multiplex PCR, and its TCRdb copy is limited to in-frame clones, with some not included. The sample has some 85,000 clones, roughly nine tenths seen once. The sequence derives from an adult with an advanced solid tumor such as melanoma, head and neck, liver or kidney cancer. V gene TRBV10-3 combines with J gene TRBJ2-5; unclear D gene. Material: CD4+ or CD8+ T cells sorted from blood, obtained in a trial of the OX40 agonist ivuxolimab. The CDR3 DNA reads TGTGCCATCAGTGAGCGGAGCCAAGAGACCCAGTACTTC. Protein sequence: CAISERSQETQYF.